The sequence of this TCR beta chain was determined in a study of blood T cell repertoires in COVID-19 (dated by TCRdb to about 2020). In the study overall: Samples covering the acute and convalescent phases of COVID-19 were provided by collaborators in the United States, Italy and Spain. Sample metadata almost always included a de-identified subject ID, COVID-19 status, age in years and sex. Subjects who had been exposed to COVID-19, were actively infected with it, or had recovered from it provided the deeply sampled blood TCRbeta repertoires that made up the dataset. The prospective study material was composed of cDNA or gDNA derived from T cells, B-cell-depleted T cells, or PBMCs. Where available, HLA class I and class II types were taken from metadata supplied by the sample provider and were not determined by assay-based typing. Samples came from the ongoing ImmuneRACE study (first 160 participants) plus 1,254 subjects from 6 global collaborators. A freely available public database, intended as a resource for researchers studying the immune response to SARS-CoV-2, is where the repertoires were released.

Points the paper makes about the study in general: Clinical and demographic metadata were provided uncurated, with the amount varying by source and participant.

The CDR3 covers 13 residues, taking in both the cysteine and the phenylalanine. The sequence is cut down to CDR3 DNA, 39 bases in frame from base 1. CDR1 SGHAT and CDR2 FQNNGV were looked up in the germline V gene. V trim: 5 bases; J trim: 3 bases; unmatched bases: 4. The immunoSEQ Assay, a bias-controlled multiplex PCR, was used to amplify TCRbeta CDR3 regions from genomic DNA. The authors' analysis ran thus. Nucleated cell counts per sample were estimated from amplification of reference gene primers within the assay. To quantify the absolute abundance of each unique TCRbeta CDR3 rearrangement, sequence reads were collapsed and filtered. Productive Simpson clonality was computed per sample as the square root of Simpson's diversity index over productive rearrangements. Drawn from immuneACCESS, this table holds only the in-frame rearrangements with V and J called that TCRdb kept. Clones are partly lost; checked studies trace under half to an unresolved V gene and leave the rest unexplained. V and J calls and clone size are copied from that table; D and trimming were computed from the DNA. Recorded for this sample are tens of thousands of clones; roughly 89% of them occurred a single time. The ten largest clones add up to approximately 12% of the sample.

Whole blood was collected in K2EDTA tubes by collaborating institutions according to the institutions' own protocols. For TCRbeta analysis, collaborators shipped samples in one of three forms: frozen whole blood, isolated PBMCs, or DNA extracted from either of those sample types. As to this clone: Its antigen is unknown. The input lacks base qualities; no much larger clone sits a single base away.

The receptor was isolated from an elderly man with acute or convalescent COVID-19. The chain is made from TRBV11-2 and TRBJ2-7; the central 7 bases match TRBD1. The sequencing input was peripheral blood. The CDR3 region reads CASSRDSLYEQYF. At the DNA level, the sequence is TGTGCCAGCAGCCGGGACAGCCTCTACGAGCAGTACTTC.